The 9 T cell receptor beta chains in this list originate from one sample, sequenced in a study of identical twins. Using its own MiXCR run on the 5' RACE reads, TCRdb lists one record per CDR3 protein. The sample has some 730,000 distinct CDR3 sequences, 18% seen once. These records were also assigned to another study, of T cells expressing NK-cell markers.

Sequenced: PBMCs. The receptors derive from a woman in her late teens or twenties in good health.

This clonotype showed up just a few times. This sequence joins TRBV12-3 or TRBV12-4 and TRBJ1-5; tentative D call: TRBD1 (5 bases). Trimming took off 0 bases at V and 15 bases at J, with 12 bases between the two ends. The CDR3 sequence is 12 residues long. The DNA for the CDR3 is TGTGCCAGCAGTTTAGCGGGGCGGTGGCTGCATTTT. Protein product: CASSLAGRWLHF.

This clonotype was observed a handful of times. The rearrangement links TRBV9 to TRBJ1-5, with 7 nucleotides matching TRBD1. V was clipped by 0 bases and J by 9 bases; unmatched bases: 6. The length of the CDR3 is 14 residues. Germline values: CDR1 SGDLS, CDR2 YYNGEE. DNA for the CDR3: TGTGCCAGCAGCGTAGCGGCAGGGGGTTGGCCCCAGCATTTT. Translated: CASSVAAGGWPQHF. Complete variable domain (other parts from reference TRBV9 and TRBJ1-5): DSGVTQTPKHLITATGQRVTLRCSPRSGDLSVYWYQQSLDQGLQFLIQYYNGEERAKGNILERFSAQQFPDLHSELNLSSLELGDSALYFCASSVAAGGWPQHFGDGTRLSIL.

This clonotype came up a few times. The gene calls are TRBV9 and TRBJ2-5; 10 bases agree with TRBD2. V lost 0 bases to trimming and J lost 1 base; unmatched junction nucleotides: 12. CDR1 is SGDLS, CDR2 YYNGEE, per germline. This CDR3 comprises 19 residues. The CDR3 bases are TGTGCCAGCAGCGTAGGTCATCTAGCGGGGGCAGCGGCCCAAGAGACCCAGTACTTC. This gives the protein CASSVGHLAGAAAQETQYF.

This chain joins TRBV25-1 and TRBJ1-2; D is possibly TRBD1 (6 bases). CDR1 and CDR2 from the germline V gene are MGHDK and SYGVNS. The ends were cut back, 3 bases at V and 7 bases at J, with 18 bases in the middle. The length of the CDR3 is 15 residues. CDR3 DNA: TGTGCCAGCAGTGACCGACCGGGACAAGGGGTTGGCTACACCTTC. It is translated as CASSDRPGQGVGYTF.

This clonotype occurred a few times. The chain recombines TRBV27 with TRBJ2-7; no clear D. V gave up 5 bases and J gave up 3 bases, with 11 bases separating them. Germline CDR1 and CDR2: MNHEY and SMNVEV (reference sequence). CDR3 length: 13 amino acids. The CDR3 reads CASSGNRFYEQYF. In nucleotides, the CDR3 is TGTGCCAGCAGTGGGAACCGTTTCTACGAGCAGTACTTC.

This sequence joins TRBV20-1 and TRBJ2-1; 10 nucleotides match TRBD2. With 8 bases clipped from V and 8 bases from J, the junction kept 3 bases outside the gene matches. The CDR3 has 11 amino acids. Germline V lookup: CDR1 DFQATT, CDR2 SNEGSKA (reference sequence). DNA of the CDR3: TGCAGTTTTCTAGCGGGGGATGAGCAGTTCTTC. It encodes CSFLAGDEQFF.

This clonotype was picked up many times. The V and J genes are TRBV3-1 and TRBJ1-1; unclear D gene. V was cut by 2 bases and J by 1 base, with 11 bases left in between. Germline CDR1 and CDR2: LGHDT and YNNKEL (reference sequence). The length of the CDR3 is 15 residues. The CDR3 is CASSQMSAGNTEAFF. The DNA of the CDR3 is TGTGCCAGCAGCCAAATGTCGGCGGGGAACACTGAAGCTTTCTTT.

The chain carries TRBV20-1 and TRBJ2-5; D may be TRBD2 (6 bases). Trimming cost V 6 bases and J 5 bases, with 13 bases left between them. This CDR3 region has 12 residues. Germline CDR1 DFQATT, CDR2 SNEGSKA (reference sequence). This chain's CDR3 is CSASTRRETQYF. The CDR3 DNA sequence: TGCAGTGCCTCGACTAGAAGGGAGACCCAGTACTTC.

J is TRBJ2-1 and V is TRBV6-1; D is possibly TRBD2 (6 bases). This CDR3 is 15 amino acids long. The germline V gene has CDR1 MNHNS and CDR2 SASEGT. Trimming stripped 6 bases from V and 5 bases from J, with 17 bases between. For the CDR3, the DNA is TGTGCCAGCAGGACTAGGTACACGGATGACAATGAGCAGTTCTTC. Amino acids: CASRTRYTDDNEQFF.